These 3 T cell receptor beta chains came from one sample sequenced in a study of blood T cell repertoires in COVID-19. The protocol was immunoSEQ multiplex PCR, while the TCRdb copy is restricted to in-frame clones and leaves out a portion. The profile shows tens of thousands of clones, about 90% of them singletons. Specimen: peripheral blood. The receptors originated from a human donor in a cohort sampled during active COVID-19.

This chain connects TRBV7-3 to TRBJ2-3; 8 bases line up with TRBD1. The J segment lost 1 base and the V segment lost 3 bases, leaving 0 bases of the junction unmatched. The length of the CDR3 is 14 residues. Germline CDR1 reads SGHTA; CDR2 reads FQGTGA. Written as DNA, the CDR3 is TGTGCCAGCAGCTTGGGACAGGGCACAGATACGCAGTATTTT. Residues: CASSLGQGTDTQYF.

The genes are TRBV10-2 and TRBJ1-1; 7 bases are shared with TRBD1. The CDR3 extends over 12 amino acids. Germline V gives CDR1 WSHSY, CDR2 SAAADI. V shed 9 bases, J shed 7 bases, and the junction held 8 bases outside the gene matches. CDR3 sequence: CASRDRVFEAFF. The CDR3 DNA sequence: TGCGCCAGTCGGGACAGAGTTTTTGAAGCTTTCTTT.

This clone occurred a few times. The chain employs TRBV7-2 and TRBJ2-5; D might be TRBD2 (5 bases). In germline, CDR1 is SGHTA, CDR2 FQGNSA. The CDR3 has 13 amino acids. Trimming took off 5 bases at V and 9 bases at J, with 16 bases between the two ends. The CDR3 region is CASSPGGPAAQYF. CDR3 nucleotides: TGTGCCAGCAGCCCTGGAGGCCCAGCGGCCCAGTACTTC.